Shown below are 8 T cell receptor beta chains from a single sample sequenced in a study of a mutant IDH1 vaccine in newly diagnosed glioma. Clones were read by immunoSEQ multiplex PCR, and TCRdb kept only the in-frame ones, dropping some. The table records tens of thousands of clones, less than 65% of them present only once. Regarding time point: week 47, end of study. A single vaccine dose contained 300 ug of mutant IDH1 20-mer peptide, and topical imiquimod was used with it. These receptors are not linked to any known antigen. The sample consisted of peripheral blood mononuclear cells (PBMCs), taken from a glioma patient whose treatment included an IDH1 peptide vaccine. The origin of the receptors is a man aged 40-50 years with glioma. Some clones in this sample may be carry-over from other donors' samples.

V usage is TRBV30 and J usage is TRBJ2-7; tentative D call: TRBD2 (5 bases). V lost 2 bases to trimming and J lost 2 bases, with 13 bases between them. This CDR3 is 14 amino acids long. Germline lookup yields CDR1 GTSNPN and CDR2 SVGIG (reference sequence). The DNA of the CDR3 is TGTGCCTGGAGTCACTCGGGGTTCCCCTACGAGCAGTACTTC. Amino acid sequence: CAWSHSGFPYEQYF. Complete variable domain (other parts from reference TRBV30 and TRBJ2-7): SQTIHQWPATLVQPVGSPLSLECTVEGTSNPNLYWYRQAAGRGLQLLFYSVGIGQISSEVPQNLSASRPQDRQFILSSKKLLLSDSGFYLCAWSHSGFPYEQYFGPGTRLTVT.

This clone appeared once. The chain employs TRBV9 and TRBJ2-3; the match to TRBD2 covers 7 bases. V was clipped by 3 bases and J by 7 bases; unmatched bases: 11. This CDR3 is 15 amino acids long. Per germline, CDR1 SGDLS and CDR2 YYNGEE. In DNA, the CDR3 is TGTGCCAGCAGCGGTTTAGCGGGCGGGGCAAATACGCAGTATTTT. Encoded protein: CASSGLAGGANTQYF. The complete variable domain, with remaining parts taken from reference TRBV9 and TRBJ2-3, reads DSGVTQTPKHLITATGQRVTLRCSPRSGDLSVYWYQQSLDQGLQFLIQYYNGEERAKGNILERFSAQQFPDLHSELNLSSLELGDSALYFCASSGLAGGANTQYFGPGTRLTVL.

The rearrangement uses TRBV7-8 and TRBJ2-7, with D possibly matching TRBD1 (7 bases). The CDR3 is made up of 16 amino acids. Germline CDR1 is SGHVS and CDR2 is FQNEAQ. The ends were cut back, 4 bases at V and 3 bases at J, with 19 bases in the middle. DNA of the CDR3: TGTGCCAGCAGCTCCCATCTCAGGGGGGACGACTACGAGCAGTACTTC. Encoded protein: CASSSHLRGDDYEQYF.

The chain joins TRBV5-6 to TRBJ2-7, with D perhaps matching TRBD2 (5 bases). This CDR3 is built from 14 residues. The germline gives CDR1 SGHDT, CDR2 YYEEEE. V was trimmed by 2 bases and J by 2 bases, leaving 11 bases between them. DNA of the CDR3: TGTGCCAGCAGCTTTACGACTACACCCTACGAGCAGTACTTC. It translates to CASSFTTTPYEQYF. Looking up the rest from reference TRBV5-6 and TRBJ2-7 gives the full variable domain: DAGVTQSPTHLIKTRGQQVTLRCSPKSGHDTVSWYQQALGQGPQFIFQYYEEEERQRGNFPDRFSGHQFPNYSSELNVNALLLGDSALYLCASSFTTTPYEQYFGPGTRLTVT.

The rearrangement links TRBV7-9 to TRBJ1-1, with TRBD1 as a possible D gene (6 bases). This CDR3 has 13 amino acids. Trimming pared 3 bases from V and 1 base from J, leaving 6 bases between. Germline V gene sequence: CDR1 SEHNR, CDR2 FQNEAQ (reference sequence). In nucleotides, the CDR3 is TGTGCCAGCAGCTTGGACAGGAACACTGAAGCTTTCTTT. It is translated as CASSLDRNTEAFF.

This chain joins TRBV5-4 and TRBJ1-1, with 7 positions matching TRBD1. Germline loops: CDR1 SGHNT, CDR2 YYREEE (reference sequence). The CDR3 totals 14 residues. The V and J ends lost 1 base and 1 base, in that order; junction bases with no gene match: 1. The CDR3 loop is CASSLRTGNTEAFF. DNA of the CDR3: TGTGCCAGCAGCTTGCGGACAGGGAACACTGAAGCTTTCTTT.

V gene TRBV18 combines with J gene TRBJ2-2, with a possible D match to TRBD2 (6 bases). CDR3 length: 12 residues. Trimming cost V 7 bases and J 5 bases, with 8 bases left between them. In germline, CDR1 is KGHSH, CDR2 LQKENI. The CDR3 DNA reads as TGTGCCAGCTGGGGAGGAACCGGGGAGCTGTTTTTT. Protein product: CASWGGTGELFF.

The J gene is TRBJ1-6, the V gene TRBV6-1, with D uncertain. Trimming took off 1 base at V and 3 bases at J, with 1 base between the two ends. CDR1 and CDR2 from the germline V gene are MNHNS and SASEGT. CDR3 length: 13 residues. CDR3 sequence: CASSEVYNSPLHF. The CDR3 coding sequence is TGTGCCAGCAGTGAAGTCTATAATTCACCCCTCCACTTT.